These T cell receptor beta chains were read from a single sample in a study of OX40 agonist ivuxolimab in advanced cancers. Assay used: immunoSEQ multiplex PCR; TCRdb lists only in-frame clones, some missing. This table holds about 60,000 clones, around 85% found once. The sample in question was CD4+ or CD8+ T cells sorted from blood, obtained in a trial of the OX40 agonist ivuxolimab. All receptors come from an adult with an advanced solid tumor such as melanoma, head and neck, liver or kidney cancer. The conserved cysteine and the conserved F or W are not part of the CDR3 here.

V gene,CDR3 length,CDR3 protein
TRBV11-1,15,ASSFVTGGFNTGELF
TRBV7-9,11,ASSFREDQPQH
TRBV5-5,14,ASSLEPAGGFYEQY
TRBV2,15,ASSERTGGILQETQY
TRBV15,13,ATSSTAEGHYGYT
TRBV7-8,15,ASSLWGLAGVTGELF
TRBV4-3,13,ASSQANTAHYGYT
TRBV21-1,12,ASSKALGGSGYT
TRBV30,11,AWKAGNTGELF
TRBV10-3,10,ATSPLETEAF
TRBV6-5,12,ASSYRIQTEKLF
TRBV6-6,14,ASSRTIDRAGQPQH
TRBV6-5,12,ASRPRGLGDEQF
TRBV27,11,ASSLWVGETQY
TRBV6-5,13,ASSIGQGGAQPQH
TRBV7-2,8,AKTDQPQH
TRBV9,13,ASSAQTGANSPLH
TRBV11-3,13,ASSSTRSDQETQY
TRBV5-6,13,ASSLRALGRETQY
TRBV5-1,15,ASSLAPLGEPLHEQY
TRBV6-6,11,ASSYTGVETQY
TRBV28,14,ASSLLRPGLENEQF
TRBV9,9,ASSGHLPHH
TRBV7-3,11,ASSPRIRGELF
TRBV4-3,15,ASSQDSSGGPGDTQY